The rows below give T cell receptor beta chains drawn from one sample of a study of T cells expressing NK-cell markers. TCRdb reprocessed the 5' RACE reads; each CDR3 protein has one entry and no DNA is given. This sample contains roughly 350,000 distinct CDR3 sequences. Sequencing was performed on blood T cells: a sorted CD56 or NKG2C T cell subset, CD4+ or CD8+ T cells, or bulk PBMC T cells (not recorded which). Source of these receptors: a man aged 18-69 years in good health. CDR3s include the opening cysteine and the closing phenylalanine or tryptophan.

J gene: TRBJ1-1
V gene: TRBV5-4
CDR3 protein: CASSLIQGLDLNTEAFF

J gene: TRBJ2-5
V gene: TRBV20-1
CDR3 protein: CSASSSGPEYF

J gene: TRBJ2-2
V gene: TRBV7-2
CDR3 protein: CASRGQGLTGELFF

J gene: TRBJ2-1
V gene: TRBV5-5
CDR3 protein: CASSLLTVRNEQFF

J gene: TRBJ2-3
V gene: TRBV5-1
CDR3 protein: CASSFSGRGTDTQYF

J gene: TRBJ2-5
V gene: TRBV7-6
CDR3 protein: CASSLIQGETQYF

J gene: TRBJ1-2
V gene: TRBV15
CDR3 protein: CATSSRFYRGSVGGYTF

J gene: TRBJ1-2
V gene: TRBV6-2/TRBV6-3
CDR3 protein: CASSDATNYGYTF

J gene: TRBJ2-2
V gene: TRBV10-3
CDR3 protein: CAISPAAGLGELFF

J gene: TRBJ2-5
V gene: TRBV18
CDR3 protein: CASSPSSPLAGAETQYF

J gene: TRBJ1-1
V gene: TRBV7-9
CDR3 protein: CASSLAGNTEAFF

J gene: TRBJ1-1
V gene: TRBV5-6
CDR3 protein: CASGPVVNTEAFF

J gene: TRBJ1-1
V gene: TRBV14
CDR3 protein: CASSRRTGTEAFF

J gene: TRBJ2-1
V gene: TRBV6-4
CDR3 protein: CASSDGSGTGAVHEQFF

J gene: TRBJ2-7
V gene: TRBV10-3
CDR3 protein: CAIGADSYEQYF

J gene: TRBJ2-4
V gene: TRBV5-1
CDR3 protein: CASSLRPLSGDLIAKNIQYF

J gene: TRBJ2-2
V gene: TRBV5-1
CDR3 protein: CASSLDRGGRPGELFF

J gene: TRBJ2-3
V gene: TRBV7-9
CDR3 protein: CASRPPLARTSTDTQYF

J gene: TRBJ1-1
V gene: TRBV27
CDR3 protein: CASSMTGFGTEAFF

J gene: TRBJ2-5
V gene: TRBV3-1
CDR3 protein: CASSQVNRKETQYF

J gene: TRBJ2-2
V gene: TRBV19
CDR3 protein: CASIPSAGGTLFTGELFF

J gene: TRBJ2-2
V gene: TRBV14
CDR3 protein: CASSPVRRQVNTGELFF

J gene: TRBJ2-7
V gene: TRBV7-9
CDR3 protein: CASSSPGTGYEQYF

J gene: TRBJ2-7
V gene: TRBV6-5
CDR3 protein: CASSYTGTGSHEQYF

J gene: TRBJ2-7
V gene: TRBV7-9
CDR3 protein: CASSFLGAEQYF

J gene: TRBJ2-1
V gene: TRBV18
CDR3 protein: CASSPLGANSYNEQFF